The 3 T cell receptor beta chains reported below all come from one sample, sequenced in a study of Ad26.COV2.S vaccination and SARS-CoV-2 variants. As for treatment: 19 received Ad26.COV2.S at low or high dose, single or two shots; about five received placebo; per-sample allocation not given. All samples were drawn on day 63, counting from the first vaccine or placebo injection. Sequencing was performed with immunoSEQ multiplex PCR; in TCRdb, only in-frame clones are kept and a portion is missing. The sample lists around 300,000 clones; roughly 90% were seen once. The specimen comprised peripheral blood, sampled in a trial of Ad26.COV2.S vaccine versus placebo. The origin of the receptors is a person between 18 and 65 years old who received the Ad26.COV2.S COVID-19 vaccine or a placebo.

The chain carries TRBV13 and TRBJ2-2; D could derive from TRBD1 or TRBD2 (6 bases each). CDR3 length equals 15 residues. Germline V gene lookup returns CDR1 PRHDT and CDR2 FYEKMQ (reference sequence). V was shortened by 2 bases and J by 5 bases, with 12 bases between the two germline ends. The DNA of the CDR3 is TGTGCCAGCAGCTTAAAAGGAGGGACAACCGGGGAGCTGTTTTTT. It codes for CASSLKGGTTGELFF.

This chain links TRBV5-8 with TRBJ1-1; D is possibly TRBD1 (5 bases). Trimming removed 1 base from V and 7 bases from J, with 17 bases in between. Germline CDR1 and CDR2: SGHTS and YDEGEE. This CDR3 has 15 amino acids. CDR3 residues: CASSLRTYRFGEAFF. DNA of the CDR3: TGTGCCAGCAGCTTGCGGACTTACAGGTTTGGTGAAGCTTTCTTT. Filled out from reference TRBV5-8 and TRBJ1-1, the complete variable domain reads EAGVTQSPTHLIKTRGQQATLRCSPISGHTSVYWYQQALGLGLQFLLWYDEGEERNRGNFPPRFSGRQFPNYSSELNVNALELEDSALYLCASSLRTYRFGEAFFGQGTRLTVV.

The CDR3 nucleotides are TGTGCCAGCAGCCCATCAACACAGAACACTGAAGCTTTCTTT. Translating it yields CASSPSTQNTEAFF. V and J are TRBV7-2 and TRBJ1-1; the D is unclear. Trimming cost V 5 bases and J 1 base, with 11 bases left between them. The germline V gene encodes CDR1 SGHTA and CDR2 FQGNSA. CDR3 length: 14 residues. Complete variable domain (other parts from reference TRBV7-2 and TRBJ1-1): GAGVSQSPSNKVTEKGKDVELRCDPISGHTALYWYRQSLGQGLEFLIYFQGNSAPDKSGLPSDRFSAERTGGSVSTLTIQRTQQEDSAVYLCASSPSTQNTEAFFGQGTRLTVV.